These T cell receptor beta chains were read from a single sample in a study of blood T cells in healthy people across ages. TCRdb reanalysed the 5' RACE reads using MiXCR and keeps one entry per CDR3 protein. The sample has under 2 million distinct CDR3 sequences; roughly a third are singletons. The sequenced sample consisted of blood. Source of these receptors: a woman aged 25 to 45 in good health. CDR3s include the opening cysteine and the closing phenylalanine or tryptophan. The D gene is left open where the match is weak. The size of a clone is reported for some rows only, either as once, few or many, or as a class for expanded clones.

d_gene,v_gene,abundance,j_gene,CDR3nt,CDR3aa
NA,TRBV7-3,NA,TRBJ2-1,TGTGCCAGCAGCTTAACGGGGCAGGGGCAGTTCTTC,CASSLTGQGQFF
NA,TRBV29-1,few,TRBJ1-1,TGCAGCGTGGCCTCGGACGCACAGAACACTGAAGCTTTCTTT,CSVASDAQNTEAFF
TRBD2,TRBV25-1,NA,TRBJ2-2,TGTGCCAGCAGTGAACAACCCGGGACTAGCGGGGGGGCAGGCACCGGGGAGCTGTTTTTT,CASSEQPGTSGGAGTGELFF
TRBD2,TRBV7-2,NA,TRBJ2-1,TGTGCCAGCAGCTTAGAGGGGGTTAGACTAGCGGGAGTTATGAATGAGCAGTTCTTC,CASSLEGVRLAGVMNEQFF
NA,TRBV3-1,NA,TRBJ2-2,TGTGCCAGCAGCCAAGGTCCCAGGGGGGAGCTGTTTTTT,CASSQGPRGELFF
NA,TRBV28,NA,TRBJ1-5,TGTGCCAGCAGCACTACACAGCATCAGCCCCAGCATTTT,CASSTTQHQPQHF
NA,TRBV5-1,NA,TRBJ2-2,TGCGCCAGCAGCTCAGACACAGGGTCGAACACCGGGGAGCTGTTTTTT,CASSSDTGSNTGELFF
NA,TRBV5-1,many,TRBJ2-6,TGCGCCAGCAGCACCTTAGGCTCTGGGGCCAACGTCCTGACTTTC,CASSTLGSGANVLTF
NA,TRBV19,few,TRBJ2-1,TGTGCCAGTAGTAAGCAGGGTGTCAATGAGCAGTTCTTC,CASSKQGVNEQFF
NA,TRBV21-1,NA,TRBJ2-3,TGTGCCAGCAGCAGCTCGAGCGGGGGGGCCGGGGCAGATACGCAGTATTTT,CASSSSSGGAGADTQYF
TRBD2,TRBV3-1,few,TRBJ2-7,TGTGCCAGCAGCCTATCAAGCGGGAGGGCCGCCCGCGAGCAGTACTTC,CASSLSSGRAAREQYF
NA,TRBV7-2,NA,TRBJ1-5,TGTGCCAGCAGCTTAGAGCTTTGGAGCAATCAGCCCCAGCATTTT,CASSLELWSNQPQHF
NA,TRBV6-6,NA,TRBJ1-2,TGTGCCAGCAGTTACTTGGCCACTAACTATGGCTACACCTTC,CASSYLATNYGYTF
NA,TRBV27,few,TRBJ2-1,TGTGCCAGTTCCGGAGGGCCCGGGGCCGGCTACAATGAGCAGTTCTTC,CASSGGPGAGYNEQFF
NA,TRBV29-1,once,TRBJ2-7,TGCAGCGCCGGGCCGTCTGGGGCAACCTACGAGCAGTACTTC,CSAGPSGATYEQYF
NA,TRBV7-3,NA,TRBJ2-1,TGTGCCAGCAGCGAAGTTGGGGCTAAAGTTGAGCAGTTCTTC,CASSEVGAKVEQFF
NA,TRBV7-9,NA,TRBJ2-1,TGTGCCAGCAGCTTATGGACAAACTACAATGAGCAGTTCTTC,CASSLWTNYNEQFF
NA,TRBV29-1,many,TRBJ1-2,TGCAGCGTCCCTTTACAGGGTTATGGCTACACCTTC,CSVPLQGYGYTF
TRBD1,TRBV19,NA,TRBJ2-1,TGTGCCAGTAGTTCAAGGACAGGGGGACCCTACAATGAGCAGTTCTTC,CASSSRTGGPYNEQFF
TRBD2,TRBV4-1,NA,TRBJ2-1,TGCGCCAGCAGCCGTTTAGCGGGCTCCTACAATGAGCCGTTCTTC,CASSRLAGSYNEPFF
TRBD1,TRBV6-6,NA,TRBJ1-5,TGTGCCAGCAGTTACCAGGACAGGGGGAGCAATCAGCCCCAGCATTTT,CASSYQDRGSNQPQHF
NA,TRBV30,once,TRBJ2-3,TGTGCCTGGAGTGTCGGCCACTCTAGCACAGATACGCAGTATTTT,CAWSVGHSSTDTQYF
NA,TRBV6-5,NA,TRBJ2-3,TGTGCCAGCAGTTACTCTGGGCATACGCAGTATTTT,CASSYSGHTQYF
TRBD1,TRBV29-1,few,TRBJ1-1,TGCAGCGTGGACGGACAGGGGGGGATCACTGAAGCTTTCTTT,CSVDGQGGITEAFF
NA,TRBV27,many,TRBJ2-7,TGTGCCAGCAGTCCAAAAAACAGGGACTACGAGCAGTACTTC,CASSPKNRDYEQYF
TRBD2,TRBV24-1,NA,TRBJ2-1,TGTGCCACCAGTCGGACGGGGGGCAATGAGCAGTTCTTC,CATSRTGGNEQFF
NA,TRBV9,NA,TRBJ1-1,TGTGCCAGCAGCGCCTCAGGGGTGTGGAACACTGAAGCTTTCTTT,CASSASGVWNTEAFF
NA,TRBV6-6,NA,TRBJ2-7,TGTGCCAGCAGTCCACAGGGCCCTAGCTCCTACGAGCAGTACTTC,CASSPQGPSSYEQYF
NA,TRBV20-1,NA,TRBJ2-7,TGCAGTCCCAGGGGGGACTCCGGCGAGCAGTACTTC,CSPRGDSGEQYF
NA,TRBV27,NA,TRBJ1-5,TGTGCCAGCAGTAAGCGGGGAACGGTAAATCAGCCCCGGCATTTT,CASSKRGTVNQPRHF
NA,TRBV18,NA,TRBJ1-5,TGTGCCAGCTCAACTACAGGTATCTCTCCCCAGCATTTT,CASSTTGISPQHF
NA,TRBV28,few,TRBJ2-1,TGTGCCAGCACCCTATCCGGGTCTTGGGGCAATGAGCAGTTCTTC,CASTLSGSWGNEQFF
TRBD2,TRBV5-1,NA,TRBJ2-5,TGCGCCAGCAGCTCTGGCAGGGCTAGCGGGACGGAGACCCAGTACTTC,CASSSGRASGTETQYF
NA,TRBV7-3,NA,TRBJ2-6,TGTGCCAGCAGCTCGGGGGCCAACGTCCAGACTTTC,CASSSGANVQTF
NA,TRBV20-1,many,TRBJ2-7,TGCAGCGTAGGGGACACCAGCTCCTACGAGCAGTACTTC,CSVGDTSSYEQYF
TRBD2,TRBV7-6,NA,TRBJ2-1,TGTGCCAGCAGCTCCTCCCCGGGAGGGCGTGATGAGCAGTTCTTC,CASSSSPGGRDEQFF
NA,TRBV2,once,TRBJ1-4,TGTGCCAGCCGCCGGGACACTTCTAATGAAAAACTGTTTTTT,CASRRDTSNEKLFF
TRBD2,TRBV20-1,few,TRBJ2-1,TGCAGTGCTAGAGAGATGGGACTAGCGGGGGTGGGCAATGAGCAGTTCTTC,CSAREMGLAGVGNEQFF
NA,TRBV4-2,few,TRBJ2-3,TGTGCCAGCAGCCAAGAGCCCGGGCCGCCAGAGTATTTT,CASSQEPGPPEYF
TRBD2,TRBV2,NA,TRBJ2-7,TGTGCCAGCAGTGATGATCTAGCGGGAGGTTCCTACGAGCAGTACTTC,CASSDDLAGGSYEQYF
NA,TRBV7-8,NA,TRBJ1-1,TGTGCCAGTAGCTTCAACAGGCGCGAAGGAGCTTTCTTT,CASSFNRREGAFF
NA,TRBV6-1,NA,TRBJ1-1,TGTGCCAGCAGTGAGGGGGGGGCGATGGGCACTGAAGCTTTCTTT,CASSEGGAMGTEAFF
NA,TRBV28,NA,TRBJ1-5,TGTGCCAGCATTAAGGGGGAACTGGGACAGCCCCAGCATTTT,CASIKGELGQPQHF
NA,TRBV6-5,NA,TRBJ2-5,TGTGCCAGCAGTTATGCAGCAAAAGAGACCCAGTACTTC,CASSYAAKETQYF
NA,TRBV20-1,NA,TRBJ2-1,TGCAGTGCTAGTCTTCTAGCAAGGCTCGGGGAGCAGTTCTTC,CSASLLARLGEQFF
TRBD2,TRBV5-1,NA,TRBJ2-7,TGCGCCAGCGGACGGGGGGACGGGTACGAGCAGTACTTC,CASGRGDGYEQYF
NA,TRBV20-1,many,TRBJ2-3,TGCAGTGCTAGCCGGGGGACGCAGTATTTT,CSASRGTQYF
NA,TRBV20-1,few,TRBJ2-5,TGCAGTGCCGAAGAACAAGAGACCCAGTACTTC,CSAEEQETQYF